This passage covers 23 T cell receptor beta chains from one sample sequenced in a study of T cell responses to AZD1222 COVID-19 vaccine. Clones were read by immunoSEQ multiplex PCR, and TCRdb kept only the in-frame ones, dropping some. The sample carries 90,000 to 110,000 clones, 85% to 90% recorded once. This specimen consisted of peripheral blood, obtained on day 0 of AZD1222 vaccination. These receptors all come from an adult in good health.

This sequence joins TRBV24-1 and TRBJ1-2; unclear D gene. V dropped 2 bases and J dropped 7 bases, with 10 bases sitting between them. Germline CDR1 is KGHDR and CDR2 is SFDVKD. The CDR3 is 13 amino acids. This CDR3 is CATSDSSYTGYTF. In nucleotides, the CDR3 is TGTGCCACCAGTGATTCGAGCTATACTGGCTACACCTTC.

V usage is TRBV19 and J usage is TRBJ1-2; 12 bases match TRBD1. J was trimmed by 3 bases and V by 10 bases; bases with no gene match: 15. This CDR3 is 17 amino acids long. In germline, CDR1 is LNHDA, CDR2 SQIVND (reference sequence). The chain's CDR3 is CATRERDGTGGDYGYTF. CDR3 bases: TGTGCCACCAGAGAGCGGGACGGGACAGGGGGCGACTATGGCTACACCTTC.

The rearrangement uses TRBV27 and TRBJ1-1; 11 bases line up with TRBD1. The CDR3 has 14 amino acids. V shed 5 bases and J 5 bases; nucleotides not matched to a gene: 4. The V gene's germline CDR1 is MNHEY and CDR2 SMNVEV (reference sequence). CDR3 in DNA: TGTGCCAGCAGTGTCGGGACAGGGGGTACTGAAGCTTTCTTT. Its protein product is CASSVGTGGTEAFF.

This rearrangement joins TRBV7-2 to TRBJ1-2; 8 bases match TRBD1. J lost 8 bases, V lost 5 bases, and 7 bases had no gene match. The germline CDR1 and CDR2 sequences are SGHTA and FQGNSA. This CDR3 contains 13 residues. CDR3 region: CASSTGTGGGYTF. CDR3 nucleotide sequence: TGTGCCAGCAGCACCGGGACAGGAGGAGGCTACACCTTC. Full variable domain (outside the CDR3, taken from reference TRBV7-2 and TRBJ1-2): GAGVSQSPSNKVTEKGKDVELRCDPISGHTALYWYRQSLGQGLEFLIYFQGNSAPDKSGLPSDRFSAERTGGSVSTLTIQRTQQEDSAVYLCASSTGTGGGYTFGSGTRLTVV.

This clone was detected once. The chain recombines TRBV5-8 with TRBJ1-6; no clear D gene. CDR3 length: 18 residues. Trimming shortened V by 0 bases and J by 0 bases, and 13 bases separated the two germline ends. From germline, CDR1 is SGHTS and CDR2 YDEGEE. The CDR3 region is CASSLAGLGSSYNSPLHF. The CDR3 nucleotides are TGTGCCAGCAGCTTGGCGGGCTTAGGGAGCTCCTATAATTCACCCCTCCACTTT.

In this sample, this clone turned up a few times. The genes are TRBV9 and TRBJ1-3; TRBD1 aligns across 8 bases. The V segment lost 4 bases and the J segment 1 base; nucleotides outside the gene matches: 4. From germline, CDR1 is SGDLS and CDR2 YYNGEE. This CDR3 comprises 15 residues. Here the CDR3 reads CASSPRQGSGNTIYF. CDR3 sequence (DNA): TGTGCCAGCAGCCCAAGACAGGGGTCTGGAAACACCATATATTTT.

The J gene is TRBJ1-6, the V gene TRBV2; 8 bases are shared with TRBD1. The CDR3 is made up of 13 amino acids. Germline V gene sequence: CDR1 SNHLY, CDR2 FYNNEI. J lost 4 bases, V lost 10 bases, and 3 bases had no gene match. The CDR3, as DNA: TGTGCCATTTGGACAGGGTATAATTCACCCCTCCACTTT. It encodes CAIWTGYNSPLHF. The variable domain in full, completed from reference TRBV2 and TRBJ1-6, reads EPEVTQTPSHQVTQMGQEVILRCVPISNHLYFYWYRQILGQKVEFLVSFYNNEISEKSEIFDDQFSVERPDGSNFTLKIRSTKLEDSAMYFCAIWTGYNSPLHFGNGTRLTVT.

The chain carries TRBV4-3 and TRBJ2-1, with D tentatively TRBD1 (5 bases). CDR3 length: 16 residues. Per germline, CDR1 LGHNA and CDR2 YSLEER. V was trimmed by 2 bases and J by 4 bases, leaving 15 bases between them. CDR3 DNA sequence: TGCGCCAGCAGCCAAAGTTACAGGATAACTTACAATGAGCAGTTCTTC. Its translation: CASSQSYRITYNEQFF.

The chain uses TRBV24-1 and TRBJ2-2, with 14 bases that match TRBD2. This CDR3 is built from 15 residues. V shed 7 bases, J shed 4 bases, and the junction held 1 base outside the gene matches. Germline V gene lookup returns CDR1 KGHDR and CDR2 SFDVKD. The CDR3 loop is CATRGTSGSTGELFF. The CDR3 nucleotides are TGTGCCACCAGAGGGACTAGCGGGAGCACCGGGGAGCTGTTTTTT.

The rearrangement uses TRBV13 and TRBJ2-3, with TRBD1 identical over 10 bases. The junction had 7 bases not matched to a gene; V was cut back by 2 bases and J by 2 bases. Germline-derived CDR1 and CDR2 are PRHDT and FYEKMQ (reference sequence). This CDR3 contains 17 residues. The CDR3: CASSLRPGTGVTDTQYF. CDR3 sequence (DNA): TGTGCCAGCAGCTTACGCCCCGGGACAGGGGTCACAGATACGCAGTATTTT.

The V and J genes are TRBV10-3 and TRBJ2-5; 11 positions match TRBD1. Trimming at V came to 2 bases and at J to 5 bases, leaving 1 base not matched to a gene. Germline V CDR1 and CDR2: ENHRY, SYGVKD. The CDR3 has 14 amino acids. This CDR3 reads CAISEGTGGETQYF. In nucleotides, the CDR3 is TGTGCCATCAGTGAGGGGACAGGGGGTGAGACCCAGTACTTC.

This clone was seen once. The J gene is TRBJ1-4, the V gene TRBV9; D gene unclear. In germline, CDR1 is SGDLS, CDR2 YYNGEE. The CDR3 is made up of 15 amino acids. Trimming stripped 0 bases from V and 8 bases from J, with 14 bases between. CDR3 protein: CASSVGHPLGEKLFF. The CDR3 nucleotides read TGTGCCAGCAGCGTAGGCCACCCCCTGGGGGAAAAACTGTTTTTT.

V usage is TRBV24-1 and J usage is TRBJ1-5, with 7 nucleotides matching TRBD1. V trimming: 3 bases; J trimming: 6 bases; junction bases outside the gene matches: 4. The CDR3 consists of 14 residues. Per germline, CDR1 KGHDR and CDR2 SFDVKD. The CDR3 DNA follows: TGTGCCACCAGTGATCAAGGGGGCTTTCAGCCCCAGCATTTT. This sequence encodes CATSDQGGFQPQHF.

V usage is TRBV19 and J usage is TRBJ1-4, with D maybe TRBD1 (6 bases). Germline CDR1 and CDR2: LNHDA and SQIVND (reference sequence). Trimming took 3 bases from V and 2 from J, leaving 10 bases between them. The CDR3 sequence is 15 residues long. The CDR3 nucleotides are TGTGCCAGTAGTATCCCGAGGGGGACTAATGAAAAACTGTTTTTT. Protein sequence: CASSIPRGTNEKLFF.

The chain joins TRBV9 to TRBJ2-2; 8 positions agree with TRBD1. CDR3 size: 17 residues. J gave up 0 bases and V 3 bases, and 7 bases lay outside the gene matches. The V gene's germline CDR1 is SGDLS and CDR2 YYNGEE. In DNA form, the CDR3 reads TGTGCCAGCAGCGAGAACCGGGACAGGACGAACACCGGGGAGCTGTTTTTT. Its protein product is CASSENRDRTNTGELFF. Complete variable domain (other parts from reference TRBV9 and TRBJ2-2): DSGVTQTPKHLITATGQRVTLRCSPRSGDLSVYWYQQSLDQGLQFLIQYYNGEERAKGNILERFSAQQFPDLHSELNLSSLELGDSALYFCASSENRDRTNTGELFFGEGSRLTVL.

The V and J genes are TRBV19 and TRBJ2-1; the D gene is possibly TRBD2 (6 bases). The germline V gene has CDR1 LNHDA and CDR2 SQIVND (reference sequence). The V end was cut by 5 bases, the J end by 9 bases, with 23 bases between. The CDR3 consists of 16 residues. CDR3 DNA sequence: TGTGCCAGTAGTCTTCCCGGGGGACTGGGCCTCGGTGAGCAGTTCTTC. Its translation: CASSLPGGLGLGEQFF.

The chain uses TRBV28 and TRBJ2-1; 8 bases agree with TRBD1. Looked up from germline, CDR1 is MDHEN and CDR2 is SYDVKM. V trimming: 6 bases; J trimming: 4 bases; junction bases outside the gene matches: 17. This CDR3 comprises 18 residues. For the CDR3, the DNA is TGTGCCAGCAGCTCCCATAACGGCGACAGGGGCGCGTACAATGAGCAGTTCTTC. Amino acids: CASSSHNGDRGAYNEQFF.

The chain uses TRBV7-9 and TRBJ1-6; 7 nucleotides align to TRBD1. This CDR3 region has 16 residues. J lost 4 bases, V lost 1 base, and 4 bases had no gene match. CDR1 is SEHNR, CDR2 FQNEAQ, per germline (reference sequence). DNA of the CDR3: TGTGCCAGCAGCTTAGGTGCGACAGGGTATAATTCACCCCTCCACTTT. It codes for CASSLGATGYNSPLHF. The whole variable domain, remainder taken from reference TRBV7-9 and TRBJ1-6, is DTGVSQNPRHKITKRGQNVTFRCDPISEHNRLYWYRQTLGQGPEFLTYFQNEAQLEKSRLLSDRFSAERPKGSFSTLEIQRTEQGDSAMYLCASSLGATGYNSPLHFGNGTRLTVT.

The chain is built from TRBV5-3 and TRBJ2-5; maybe TRBD1 (6 bases). TRBV5-3 is annotated as an ORF whose role is uncertain. V was clipped by 4 bases and J by 5 bases, with 18 bases between them. The CDR3 is 15 amino acids. CDR3 protein: CARSEGHPLMETQYF. The CDR3 nucleotides are TGTGCCAGAAGCGAGGGACACCCCCTCATGGAGACCCAGTACTTC.

This rearrangement joins TRBV25-1 to TRBJ2-2; D perhaps matches TRBD2 (5 bases). Germline assignment: CDR1 MGHDK and CDR2 SYGVNS. V lost 7 bases to trimming and J lost 5 bases, with 14 bases between them. This CDR3 comprises 14 residues. The CDR3 region has the DNA TGTGCCAGCATTGGACCCCCGGGGACCGGGGAGCTGTTTTTT. Protein product: CASIGPPGTGELFF.

The chain uses TRBV29-1 and TRBJ1-2; possibly TRBD1 for D (5 bases). With 6 bases removed from V and 8 bases from J, the gap between germline ends came to 16 bases. This CDR3 is built from 12 residues. Germline assignment: CDR1 SQVTM and CDR2 ANQGSEA. CDR3: CSVGGGAEGYTF. For the CDR3, the DNA is TGCAGCGTGGGGGGAGGGGCTGAGGGCTACACCTTC.

This clone was found a few times. V and J are TRBV5-1 and TRBJ2-1, with 8 positions matching TRBD2. The junction had 8 bases not matched to a gene; V was cut back by 1 base and J by 2 bases. CDR1 is SGHRS, CDR2 YFSETQ, per germline. This CDR3 contains 17 residues. In nucleotides, the CDR3 is TGCGCCAGCAGCTTGTTCACTAGCGGAATTGCCTACAATGAGCAGTTCTTC. Its protein is CASSLFTSGIAYNEQFF.

The chain links TRBV29-1 to TRBJ1-6; D may be TRBD1 (6 bases). V was pared by 6 bases and J by 5 bases, with 14 bases between. The CDR3 is made up of 14 amino acids. CDR1 SQVTM and CDR2 ANQGSEA come from the germline V gene. CDR3 residues: CSVVDSGNNSPLHF. In nucleotides, the CDR3 is TGCAGCGTGGTGGACAGTGGGAATAATTCACCCCTCCACTTT.